This TCR beta chain stems from a study of T cell repertoires in cytomegalovirus infection. Study information: Peptides in the study included HLA-C-restricted and HLA-B-restricted CMV epitopes. Signatures in public TCR beta sequences pointed to both CMV infection and matching HLA type. Study-level findings and limits: Carriers of CMV and the relevant HLA type were discriminated by public TCR beta frequency. The response measured ex vivo was dominated by TCR beta clonotypes (HLA-C-restricted and CMV-specific).

MiXCR, applied by TCRdb to the reads, yields one record per CDR3 protein. The data contain approximately 120,000 distinct CDR3 sequences, around 28% of them singletons. For this clonotype: Antigen specificity is unknown.

Sample: CD8+ T cells from cultured PBMCs, taken from culture after CMV antigen stimulation. The origin of this receptor is a human donor in good health (CMV status not recorded). Some clones in this sample may be carry-over from other donors' samples.

CDR3 amino acids: CASSSRIYEQYF. CDR3 sequence (DNA): TGTGCCAGCAGCTCCAGGATCTACGAGCAGTACTTC. V and J are TRBV7-9 and TRBJ2-7; D not certain. The CDR3 has 12 amino acids. V gave up 4 bases and J gave up 3 bases, with 7 bases separating them. The V gene's germline CDR1 is SEHNR and CDR2 FQNEAQ (reference sequence).